This T cell receptor beta chain is drawn from a study of PD-L1 blockade in urothelial cancer. Study-level points and caveats: Durable-benefit patients had greater expansion of tumor-associated blood clones at 3 weeks.

Patients were living with locally advanced or metastatic urothelial carcinoma. Every patient provided from 1 to 8 samples, collected pretreatment and on-treatment. Every PCR received spiked-in synthetic TCR analog templates. The assay was immunoSEQ multiplex PCR, and TCRdb's table has in-frame clones only and misses some. Altogether 33,000 or so clones are present, roughly four fifths being singletons, with the ten largest covering 3.5% to 4%. J was trimmed by 6 bases and V by 5 bases; bases with no gene match: 7. This CDR3 contains 14 residues. Germline CDR1 and CDR2: SGHRS and YFSETQ. As concerns this clone: Antigen unknown.

The V and J genes are TRBV5-1 and TRBJ1-3; 8 bases align to TRBD1. The sequence derives from a man between 65 and 85 years old with urothelial cancer. Sequences were derived from PBMCs, sampled around atezolizumab (anti-PD-L1) treatment. The CDR3 here is CASSKAGGENTIYF. CDR3 DNA sequence: TGCGCCAGCAGTAAAGCAGGGGGCGAAAACACCATATATTTT. Using reference TRBV5-1 and TRBJ1-3 for the parts outside the CDR3, the full variable domain is KAGVTQTPRYLIKTRGQQVTLSCSPISGHRSVSWYQQTPGQGLQFLFEYFSETQRNKGNFPGRFSGRQFSNSRSEMNVSTLELGDSALYLCASSKAGGENTIYFGEGSWLTVV.